This TCR beta chain appears in the sequencing data of a study of blood T cell repertoires in COVID-19. Study background: The origin of the acute and convalescent COVID-19 samples was the United States, Italy and Spain.

Measured with immunoSEQ multiplex PCR; TCRdb has only the in-frame clones, and not every one. The table includes around 150,000 clones, roughly 80% detected once. Seattle participants joined during active infection and were tracked over time. J gave up 9 bases and V 5 bases, and 8 bases lay outside the gene matches. The CDR3 covers 13 residues. Germline assignment: CDR1 SGHVS and CDR2 FQNEAQ. This chain connects TRBV7-8 to TRBJ1-2; the match to TRBD1 covers 8 bases. The TCR comes from a woman in her thirties or forties with COVID-19, enrolled during active disease. Specimen: peripheral blood. CDR3 nucleotides: TGTGCCAGCAGCGACGGACAGGGATGGAGCTACACCTTC. Residues: CASSDGQGWSYTF.